The sequence of this TCR beta chain was determined in a study of control samples from healthy donors and cancer patients (dated by TCRdb to about 2020). Libraries were made using the immunoSEQ multiplex PCR assay. In TCRdb, the immuneACCESS table is reduced to in-frame sequences with V and J assigned. These tables do not hold every clone; where another copy was compared, an unresolved V gene accounts for under half, and the others remain unexplained. This sample holds 150,000 to 200,000 clones; 85% to 90% were observed only once. Clones ranked in the top ten supply 9.5% to 15% of the sample. On this clone: The target of this receptor is not known. Base qualities are not at hand, and no much larger clone is one base apart.

The germline V end is reduced by 5 bases and the J end by 1 base; junction bases left unmatched: 5. The CDR3 spans 16 residues, from the cysteine through the phenylalanine. The read is trimmed to its CDR3 DNA, 48 bases read in frame from base 1. Sequences SGHTA (CDR1) and FQGNSA (CDR2) are obtained from the germline V gene. The receptor comes from a young man in good health. The chain is made from TRBV7-2 and TRBJ2-2; 9 central bases correspond to TRBD1. Sample: blood. In nucleotide form, the sequence is TGTGCCAGCAGCCCAAACAGGGGGCTGAACACCGGGGAGCTGTTTTTT. The translation is CASSPNRGLNTGELFF.